This entry is about one T cell receptor (beta chain). Antigen unknown. Assay: immunoSEQ multiplex PCR; the TCRdb copy retains only in-frame clones and omits some. The table has 20,000 to 25,000 clones, about 96% seen once. On average around 100,000 T cells per donor were immunosequenced. These data originate in a study of T cells in tuberculosis. Whole-study context: A South African cohort included IGRA-negative adolescents, latently infected IGRA-positive adolescents and adults with active tuberculosis. Overall study findings and caveats: Active tuberculosis TCR-alpha repertoires lay closer to GMM-specific TCRs than IGRA-negative controls, suggesting clonal expansion.

The ends were cut back, 4 bases at V and 0 bases at J, with 25 bases in the middle. CDR3 size: 20 residues. Per the germline V gene, CDR1 is WSHSY and CDR2 is SAAADI. The receptor was isolated from a donor aged 10-35 years with latent tuberculosis or without tuberculosis infection. What was sequenced was PBMCs. The chain couples TRBV10-2 to TRBJ1-5, with D maybe TRBD1 (6 bases). The CDR3 is CASSGGPRGGPIGSNQPQHF. The CDR3, as DNA: TGCGCCAGCAGTGGGGGGCCCCGGGGGGGCCCAATCGGTAGCAATCAGCCCCAGCATTTT.